These 5 T cell receptor beta chains were all obtained from the same sample, sequenced in a study of T-cell reconstitution after alpha-beta-depleted transplantation in children. This sample's TCRbeta library carried unique molecular identifier barcodes. Each CDR3 protein gets one entry after TCRdb re-called the PCR reads with MiXCR. The repertoire holds approximately 170,000 distinct CDR3 sequences, 11% seen once, with roughly an eighth in the top ten. Material: PBMCs, obtained before TCRalphabeta/CD19-depleted stem cell transplant. Every receptor here comes from a boy under 10 years old with acute myeloid leukemia, due to receive a stem cell transplant.

This clonotype came up many times. The chain combines TRBV3-1 with TRBJ1-5; TRBD1 might be the D (6 bases). The germline CDR1 and CDR2 sequences are LGHDT and YNNKEL (reference sequence). V lost 3 bases, J lost 4 bases, and 16 bases lay in between. This CDR3 comprises 16 residues. CDR3 nucleotides: TGTGCCAGCAGCCACTCAGGGGCACGGGGTAATCAGCCCCAGCATTTT. This translates into CASSHSGARGNQPQHF.

This clonotype was recorded many times. The chain has TRBV11-2 and TRBJ2-7, with TRBD1 as a possible D gene (6 bases). The ends were cut back, 2 bases at V and 5 bases at J, with 13 bases in the middle. CDR1 and CDR2 (germline): SGHAT, FQNNGV. The CDR3 extends over 14 amino acids. The CDR3 DNA follows: TGTGCCAGCAGCTTATGGTCAGGGGAACACGAGCAGTACTTC. Translating gives CASSLWSGEHEQYF.

This clonotype was counted many times. The V and J genes are TRBV3-1 and TRBJ2-5, with D possibly matching TRBD2 (6 bases). Trimming removed 1 base at V and 2 bases at J, with 20 bases between. CDR3 size: 18 residues. Germline loops: CDR1 LGHDT, CDR2 YNNKEL (reference sequence). CDR3 sequence reads: CASSQGLSKRAEQETQYF. CDR3 coding DNA: TGTGCCAGCAGCCAAGGCCTGTCTAAGCGGGCGGAACAAGAGACCCAGTACTTC.

This clonotype was counted ten times or more. This chain uses TRBV5-4 with TRBJ2-2; TRBD1 might be the D (6 bases). Between the trimmed V and J ends, which lost 1 base and 7 bases, there was a span of 8 bases. Germline CDR1 SGHNT, CDR2 YYREEE (reference sequence). The CDR3 spans 13 residues. CDR3 DNA: TGTGCCAGCAGCTTGACAGGGTTCGGGGAGCTGTTTTTT. Translating gives CASSLTGFGELFF.

Ten or more counts support this clonotype. The chain links TRBV20-1 to TRBJ1-3; 8 nucleotides match TRBD1. With V trimmed by 5 bases and J by 0 bases, 3 bases remained unmatched. Germline CDR1 and CDR2: DFQATT and SNEGSKA (reference sequence). The CDR3 is 14 residues long. CDR3 nucleotide sequence: TGCAGTGCTCCCGACAGGGGCTCTGGAAACACCATATATTTT. Translating gives CSAPDRGSGNTIYF.